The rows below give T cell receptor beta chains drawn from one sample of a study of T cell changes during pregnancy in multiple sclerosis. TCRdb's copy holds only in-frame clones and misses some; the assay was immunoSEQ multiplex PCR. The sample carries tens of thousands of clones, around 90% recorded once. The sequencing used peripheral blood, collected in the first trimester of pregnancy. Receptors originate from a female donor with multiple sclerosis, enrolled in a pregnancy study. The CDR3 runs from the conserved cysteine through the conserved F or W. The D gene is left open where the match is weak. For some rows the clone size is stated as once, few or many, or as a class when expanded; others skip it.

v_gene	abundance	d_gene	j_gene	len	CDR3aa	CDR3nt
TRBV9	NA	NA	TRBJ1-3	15	CASSNTGFRGNTIYF	TGTGCCAGCAGCAATACAGGGTTTCGGGGAAACACCATATATTTT
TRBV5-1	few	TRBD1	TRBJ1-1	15	CASSLGGDRGTEAFF	TGCGCCAGCAGCTTGGGTGGCGACAGGGGCACTGAAGCTTTCTTT
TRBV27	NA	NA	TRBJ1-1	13	CASSVGGATEAFF	TGTGCCAGCAGTGTTGGGGGGGCGACTGAAGCTTTCTTT
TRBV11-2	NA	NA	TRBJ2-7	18	CASSLDLNRGASSYEQYF	TGTGCCAGCAGCTTAGATCTGAATCGCGGGGCTAGCTCCTACGAGCAGTACTTC
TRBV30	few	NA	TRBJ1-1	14	CAWTGHLMDTEAFF	TGTGCCTGGACGGGACACCTTATGGACACTGAAGCTTTCTTT
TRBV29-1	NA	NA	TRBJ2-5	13	CSVHRGASETQYF	TGCAGCGTCCACCGGGGGGCTTCGGAGACCCAGTACTTC
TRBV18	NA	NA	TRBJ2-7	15	CASSPRGGAGGEQYF	TGTGCCAGCTCACCACGCGGCGGGGCAGGGGGCGAGCAGTACTTC
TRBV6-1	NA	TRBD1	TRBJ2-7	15	CASSNRGAISYEQYF	TGTGCCAGCAGTAACAGGGGGGCGATCTCCTACGAGCAGTACTTC
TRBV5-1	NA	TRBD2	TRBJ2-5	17	CASSLGLAGGPQETQYF	TGCGCCAGCAGCTTGGGGCTAGCGGGAGGACCCCAAGAGACCCAGTACTTC
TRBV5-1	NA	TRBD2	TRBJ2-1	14	CASSHGLAGDEQFF	TGCGCCAGCAGCCATGGACTAGCGGGAGATGAGCAGTTCTTC
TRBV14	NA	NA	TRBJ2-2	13	CASSQPNTGELFF	TGTGCCAGCAGCCAACCTAACACCGGGGAGCTGTTTTTT
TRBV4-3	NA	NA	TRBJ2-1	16	CASSQAALSPNNEQFF	TGCGCCAGCAGCCAAGCTGCGCTGAGTCCCAACAATGAGCAGTTCTTC
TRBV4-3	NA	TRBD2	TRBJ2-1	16	CASSQGVAGGYNEQFF	TGCGCCAGCAGCCAGGGAGTAGCGGGAGGGTACAATGAGCAGTTCTTC
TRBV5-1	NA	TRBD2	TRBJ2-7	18	CASSLSGGSTLDYYEQYF	TGCGCCAGCAGCTTGTCTGGCGGGAGCACCCTAGATTACTACGAGCAGTACTTC
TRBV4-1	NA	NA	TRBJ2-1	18	CASSQVSTGRGPNNEQFF	TGCGCCAGCAGCCAGGTATCCACCGGGCGGGGGCCTAACAATGAGCAGTTCTTC
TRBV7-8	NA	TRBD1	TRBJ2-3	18	CASSARDRGFSVTDTQYF	TGTGCCAGCAGCGCCCGGGACAGGGGTTTTTCGGTGACAGATACGCAGTATTTT
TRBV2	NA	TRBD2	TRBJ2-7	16	CASSEQLAGGPNEQYF	TGTGCCAGCAGCGAACAACTAGCGGGAGGGCCGAACGAGCAGTACTTC
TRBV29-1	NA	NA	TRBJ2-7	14	CSAYGQASSHEQYF	TGCAGCGCGTATGGACAAGCTAGTAGTCACGAGCAGTACTTC
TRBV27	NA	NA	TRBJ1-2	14	CASSFIFGIYGYTF	TGTGCCAGCAGTTTCATCTTCGGTATATATGGCTACACCTTC
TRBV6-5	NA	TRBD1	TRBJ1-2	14	CASSYLGQGDGYTF	TGTGCCAGCAGTTACCTGGGACAGGGGGACGGCTACACCTTC
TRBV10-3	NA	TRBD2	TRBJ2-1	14	CAISPSGGVGEQFF	TGTGCCATCAGTCCTAGCGGGGGAGTTGGTGAGCAGTTCTTC
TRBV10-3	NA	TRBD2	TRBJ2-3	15	CAISGGTSATDTQYF	TGTGCCATCAGTGGGGGGACTAGCGCGACAGATACGCAGTATTTT
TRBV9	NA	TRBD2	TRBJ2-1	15	CASSQTSGSYNEQFF	TGTGCCAGCAGCCAAACTAGCGGGAGCTACAATGAGCAGTTCTTC
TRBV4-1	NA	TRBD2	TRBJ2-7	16	CASSPLAQTYSYEQYF	TGCGCCAGCAGCCCACTAGCGCAGACGTACTCCTACGAGCAGTACTTC
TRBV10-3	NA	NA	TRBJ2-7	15	CAISEPDPQGYEQYF	TGTGCCATCAGTGAGCCGGATCCCCAGGGTTACGAGCAGTACTTC
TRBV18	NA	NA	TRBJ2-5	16	CASSPDQVTARETQYF	TGTGCCAGCTCACCGGATCAAGTGACAGCACGGGAGACCCAGTACTTC
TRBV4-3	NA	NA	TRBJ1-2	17	CASSQDGLAGAVGGYTF	TGCGCCAGCAGCCAAGACGGCCTGGCGGGGGCAGTCGGGGGCTACACCTTC
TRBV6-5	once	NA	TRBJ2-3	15	CASTIRGGGTDTQYF	TGTGCCAGCACCATCAGAGGGGGAGGCACAGATACGCAGTATTTT
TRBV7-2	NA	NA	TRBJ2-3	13	CAGRDGGTDTQYF	TGTGCCGGGCGGGACGGAGGCACAGATACGCAGTATTTT
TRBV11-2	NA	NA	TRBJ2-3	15	CASSPRDWDTDTQYF	TGTGCCAGCAGCCCAAGGGACTGGGACACAGATACGCAGTATTTT
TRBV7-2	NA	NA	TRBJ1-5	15	CASSLDGSRYQPQHF	TGTGCCAGCAGCTTAGACGGGTCCCGTTACCAGCCCCAGCATTTT
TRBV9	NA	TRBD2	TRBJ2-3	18	CASTVGTSGPRGTDTQYF	TGTGCCAGCACCGTAGGGACTAGCGGGCCTAGAGGCACAGATACGCAGTATTTT
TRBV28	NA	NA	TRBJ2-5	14	CASSVTDTQETQYF	TGTGCCAGCAGTGTTACGGACACACAAGAGACCCAGTACTTC
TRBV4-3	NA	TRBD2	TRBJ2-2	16	CASSVVAGGPFGELFF	TGCGCCAGCAGCGTTGTAGCGGGAGGGCCGTTCGGGGAGCTGTTTTTT
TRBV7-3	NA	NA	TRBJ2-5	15	CASSLSGSFAETQYF	TGTGCCAGCAGCTTGAGCGGGTCTTTCGCGGAGACCCAGTACTTC
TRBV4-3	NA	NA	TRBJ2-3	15	CASSQLSQGNDTQYF	TGCGCCAGCAGCCAACTCTCACAGGGTAACGATACGCAGTATTTT
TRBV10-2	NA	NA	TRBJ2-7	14	CASSTTGFSYEQYF	TGCGCCAGCAGCACTACTGGATTCTCCTACGAGCAGTACTTC
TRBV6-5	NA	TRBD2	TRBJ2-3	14	CASSYAAGRDTQYF	TGTGCCAGCAGTTACGCAGCGGGACGAGATACGCAGTATTTT
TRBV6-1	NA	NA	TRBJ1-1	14	CASSEAGEAVEAFF	TGTGCCAGCAGTGAAGCGGGGGAGGCAGTTGAAGCTTTCTTT
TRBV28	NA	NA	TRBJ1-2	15	CASSLAAGALRGYTF	TGTGCCAGCAGTTTAGCGGCAGGGGCCCTTAGAGGCTACACCTTC
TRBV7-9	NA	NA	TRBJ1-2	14	CASSFSEGANGYTF	TGTGCCAGCAGCTTCTCTGAAGGGGCGAATGGCTACACCTTC
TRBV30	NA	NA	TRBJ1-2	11	CAWSWEDGYTF	TGTGCCTGGAGCTGGGAGGATGGCTACACCTTC
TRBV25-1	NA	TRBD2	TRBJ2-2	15	CASSDHTSGTGELFF	TGTGCCAGCAGTGATCATACTAGCGGCACCGGGGAGCTGTTTTTT
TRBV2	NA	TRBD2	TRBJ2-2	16	CASRGIAGGPGGELFF	TGTGCCAGCCGTGGAATAGCGGGAGGGCCGGGCGGGGAGCTGTTTTTT
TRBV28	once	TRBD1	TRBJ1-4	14	CASSLQGRREKLFF	TGTGCCAGCAGCTTACAGGGGCGTCGTGAAAAACTGTTTTTT
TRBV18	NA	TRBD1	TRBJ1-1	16	CASSPFSGTGDTEAFF	TGTGCCAGCTCACCGTTTTCCGGGACAGGGGACACTGAAGCTTTCTTT
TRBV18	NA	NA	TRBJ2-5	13	CASSGGPQETQYF	TGTGCCAGCTCAGGTGGGCCCCAAGAGACCCAGTACTTC
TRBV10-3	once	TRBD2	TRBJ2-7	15	CATTTSGRHSYEQYF	TGTGCCACTACGACTAGCGGGAGGCACTCCTACGAGCAGTACTTC
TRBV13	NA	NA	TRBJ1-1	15	CASSLGGRVGTEAFF	TGTGCCAGCAGCTTAGGAGGCAGGGTGGGAACTGAAGCTTTCTTT
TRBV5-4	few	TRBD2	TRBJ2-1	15	CASSLDLAGDHEQFF	TGTGCCAGCAGCTTGGACCTAGCGGGAGATCATGAGCAGTTCTTC